This TCR beta chain was sequenced for a study of CD8 T cells in ankylosing spondylitis. Overall study findings and caveats: A subset of motif variants has previously been described in the synovial fluid and blood of reactive arthritis. In ankylosing spondylitis blood, a motif of fewer than 10 highly homologous TCR beta variants appeared characteristic. Reportedly, disease-linked clones are significantly enriched in ankylosing spondylitis patients' matched synovial fluid.

CDR1 and CDR2 (germline): SNHLY, FYNNEI. The CDR3 length is 15 residues. Trimming shortened V by 7 bases and J by 4 bases, and 17 bases separated the two germline ends. Libraries for TCR beta were made by quantitative 5'-RACE with molecular barcodes. TCRdb re-called the 5' RACE reads with MiXCR, one entry per CDR3 protein. This sample has about 150,000 distinct CDR3 sequences; under 35% occur once, and the top ten carry over 5.5%. Points on this clonotype: The antigen is not known.

This sequence was found in a male donor with ankylosing spondylitis. The sequenced sample was synovial fluid, either unsorted or a sorted T cell fraction (not recorded which). J is TRBJ2-1 and V is TRBV2, with D possibly being TRBD2 (7 bases). This CDR3 reads CASTYRGAEYNEQFF. In DNA, the CDR3 is TGTGCCAGCACGTATCGGGGGGCGGAATACAATGAGCAGTTCTTC.